The next 13 T cell receptor beta chains were all read from a single sample in a study of blood T cell repertoires in COVID-19. Libraries were prepared by immunoSEQ multiplex PCR; TCRdb keeps only in-frame clonotypes and omits some of them. The profile shows 250,000 to 300,000 clones, 90% of them singletons. Sequencing used peripheral blood. These receptors all stem from a woman between 45 and 60 years old with COVID-19, enrolled during active disease.

The V call is TRBV9, the J call TRBJ1-1, with 8 bases matching TRBD1. This CDR3 contains 15 residues. V lost 4 bases and J lost 5; bases outside the gene matches: 10. CDR1 is SGDLS, CDR2 YYNGEE, per germline. For the CDR3, the DNA is TGTGCCAGCAGCCCCCGGACAGGGCGTTTGACTGAAGCTTTCTTT. Its translation is CASSPRTGRLTEAFF.

This clone was picked up one time. The chain couples TRBV7-9 to TRBJ2-7; tentatively, D is TRBD1 (6 bases). From germline, CDR1 is SEHNR and CDR2 FQNEAQ (reference sequence). Trimming removed 0 bases at V and 6 bases at J, with 21 bases between. This CDR3 contains 17 residues. Written as DNA, the CDR3 is TGTGCCAGCAGCTTAGCTTCCAAGCAGGGGATTATCGTCGAGCAGTACTTC. It specifies CASSLASKQGIIVEQYF.

The rearrangement uses TRBV27 and TRBJ2-7; 9 positions agree with TRBD2. The CDR3 length is 15 residues. CDR1 and CDR2 (germline): MNHEY, SMNVEV (reference sequence). Germline trimming cut 4 bases from V and 4 bases from J; bases unmatched to any gene: 8. CDR3 protein: CASSSLAGEVYEQYF. Written as DNA, the CDR3 is TGTGCCAGCAGTTCATTAGCGGGAGAGGTTTACGAGCAGTACTTC.

The chain couples TRBV12-5 to TRBJ1-2; D perhaps matches TRBD1 (5 bases). The CDR3 is 15 residues long. The germline gives CDR1 LGHNT, CDR2 FRNRAP. The V gene lost 4 bases and the J gene lost 4 bases, with 16 bases spanning the gap. The CDR3 here is CASGSSDRPIYGYTF. CDR3 DNA: TGTGCTAGTGGTTCTTCAGACAGACCTATCTATGGCTACACCTTC. Drawing the rest from reference TRBV12-5 and TRBJ1-2, the complete variable domain is DARVTQTPRHKVTEMGQEVTMRCQPILGHNTVFWYRQTMMQGLELLAYFRNRAPLDDSGMPKDRFSAEMPDATLATLKIQPSEPRDSAVYFCASGSSDRPIYGYTFGSGTRLTVV.

The chain uses TRBV15 and TRBJ2-5; D unclear. Germline V gives CDR1 LNHNV, CDR2 YYDKDF (reference sequence). The CDR3 loop spans 15 amino acids. Between the trimmed V and J ends, which lost 0 bases and 1 base, there was a span of 9 bases. The CDR3 DNA is TGTGCCACCAGCAGAGATTGGCAGTTCCAAGAGACCCAGTACTTC. It yields the protein CATSRDWQFQETQYF.

The sample holds one count of this clone. This chain uses TRBV30 with TRBJ2-7; D uncertain. This CDR3 contains 11 residues. The V end was cut by 0 bases, the J end by 4 bases, with 4 bases between. Germline V gene sequence: CDR1 GTSNPN, CDR2 SVGIG (reference sequence). CDR3 region: CAWSVHYEQYF. As DNA, the CDR3 is TGTGCCTGGAGTGTACATTACGAGCAGTACTTC.

The rearrangement links TRBV30 to TRBJ2-3; possibly TRBD1 for D (5 bases). The CDR3 has 12 residues. The V gene lost 5 bases and the J gene lost 9 bases, with 15 bases spanning the gap. Germline CDR1 reads GTSNPN; CDR2 reads SVGIG (reference sequence). CDR3 loop: CAWGLGRQTQYF. The CDR3 DNA reads as TGTGCCTGGGGTCTCGGACGACAGACGCAGTATTTT.

J is TRBJ1-1 and V is TRBV4-3; D might be TRBD1 (6 bases). The V and J ends lost 3 bases and 0 bases respectively, with 8 bases between them. Germline values: CDR1 LGHNA, CDR2 YSLEER. The CDR3 runs to 14 residues. The CDR3 coding sequence is TGCGCCAGCAGCCATAACAGGGTGAACACTGAAGCTTTCTTT. Protein sequence: CASSHNRVNTEAFF.

The genes are TRBV6-5 and TRBJ2-7; perhaps TRBD1 as D (6 bases). Germline V lookup: CDR1 MNHEY, CDR2 SVGAGI. V shed 6 bases and J shed 11 bases, with 11 bases lying between them. The CDR3 runs to 10 residues. CDR3 bases: TGTGCCAGCAGGGGACATAGGGAGTACTTC. It codes for CASRGHREYF.

This chain joins TRBV5-1 and TRBJ2-2; 9 nucleotides align to TRBD1. The V and J ends lost 6 bases and 3 bases, in that order; junction bases with no gene match: 15. Germline V gene data show CDR1 as SGHRS and CDR2 as YFSETQ. The CDR3 is made up of 18 amino acids. This CDR3 is CASMRSQTGGADTGELFF. CDR3 sequence (DNA): TGCGCCAGCATGCGTTCTCAAACAGGGGGCGCGGACACCGGGGAGCTGTTTTTT.

The chain joins TRBV2 to TRBJ2-1; D is undetermined. The V gene lost 2 bases and the J gene lost 1 base, with 9 bases spanning the gap. Germline V gene sequence: CDR1 SNHLY, CDR2 FYNNEI. The CDR3 contains 15 residues. The CDR3 region has the DNA TGTGCCAGCAGTGAATTCTCGGGTTCCTACAATGAGCAGTTCTTC. Its translation is CASSEFSGSYNEQFF.

The chain links TRBV29-1 to TRBJ2-1; D unclear. V was clipped by 3 bases and J by 2 bases, with 8 bases between them. Looked up from germline, CDR1 is SQVTM and CDR2 is ANQGSEA. CDR3 length equals 13 residues. The CDR3 region is CSVDSETYNEQFF. The CDR3 DNA sequence: TGCAGCGTTGACTCAGAAACCTACAATGAGCAGTTCTTC.

This chain links TRBV5-6 with TRBJ2-7; 8 nucleotides agree with TRBD1. The CDR3 consists of 15 residues. CDR1 is SGHDT, CDR2 YYEEEE, per germline. Unmatched junction bases numbered 3, after V lost 0 bases and J lost 1 base. This CDR3 reads CASSLVGTGSYEQYF. In DNA, the CDR3 is TGTGCCAGCAGCTTGGTGGGGACAGGTTCCTACGAGCAGTACTTC.